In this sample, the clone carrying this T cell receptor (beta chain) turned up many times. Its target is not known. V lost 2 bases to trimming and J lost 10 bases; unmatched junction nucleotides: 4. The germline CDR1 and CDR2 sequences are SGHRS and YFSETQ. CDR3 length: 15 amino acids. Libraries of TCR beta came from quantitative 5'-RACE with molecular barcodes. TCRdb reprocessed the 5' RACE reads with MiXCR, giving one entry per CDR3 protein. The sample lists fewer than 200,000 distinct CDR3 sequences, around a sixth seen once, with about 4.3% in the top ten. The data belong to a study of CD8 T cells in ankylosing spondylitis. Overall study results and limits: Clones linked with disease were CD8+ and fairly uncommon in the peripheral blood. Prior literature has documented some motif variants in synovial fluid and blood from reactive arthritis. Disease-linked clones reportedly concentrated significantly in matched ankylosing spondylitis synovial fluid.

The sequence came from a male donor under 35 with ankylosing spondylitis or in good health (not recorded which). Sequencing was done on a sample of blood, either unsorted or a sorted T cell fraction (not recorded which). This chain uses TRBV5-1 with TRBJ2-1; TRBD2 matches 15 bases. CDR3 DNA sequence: TGCGCCAGCAGCTTCGGACTAGCGGGAGGGAAGGAGCAGTTCTTC. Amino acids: CASSFGLAGGKEQFF.